This T cell receptor beta chain was identified in a study of shared clonotypes between healthy human individuals. Study summary: Donors, aged 18 to 49, were a couple of women and three men. Each donor contributed plates that comprised three CD4 naive, three CD4 memory, two CD8 naive and one CD8 memory.

Samples underwent the assay at deep level. Measured with immunoSEQ multiplex PCR; TCRdb has only the in-frame clones, and not every one. The top ten hold approximately 0.4% of the sample, which has about 2.3 million clones, 85% to 95% seen once. V lost 2 bases, J lost 6 bases, and 8 bases lay in between. This CDR3 region has 12 residues. Germline V gives CDR1 SNHLY, CDR2 FYNNEI. The sequence derives from a man aged 18 to 30 in good health. Some clones in this sample may be carry-over from other donors' samples. The source material was naive CD4+ T cells from PBMCs. Stated subset: CD45RA+ positively selected. The J gene is TRBJ2-7, the V gene TRBV2; weak D call: TRBD1 (5 bases). DNA for the CDR3: TGTGCCAGCAGTGAAATCACAGGCGAGCAGTACTTC. As protein: CASSEITGEQYF.